A single sample gave rise to the 32 T cell receptor beta chains below, sequenced in a study of T-cell memory formation after mild COVID-19. TCRdb re-called the 5' RACE reads through MiXCR, storing one row per CDR3 protein. The sample has 300,000 or so distinct CDR3 sequences, around 15% seen once; the top ten hold approximately 23%. The source material was PBMCs or a T cell subset sorted from them (not recorded which). These receptor sequences come from a young man who had mild COVID-19 (a few samples of this study predate the infection). Cell type and time point are not known.

This clonotype was picked up a small number of times. The CDR3 DNA sequence: TGTGCCAGCAGCTACTGGGATCGGCCCTACAATGAGCAGTTCTTC. Translating it yields CASSYWDRPYNEQFF. J is TRBJ2-1 and V is TRBV7-9, with D uncertain. The CDR3 sequence is 15 residues long. CDR1 and CDR2 from the germline V gene are SEHNR and FQNEAQ (reference sequence). Trimming shortened V by 4 bases and J by 2 bases, and 12 bases separated the two germline ends.

Ten or more counts support this clonotype. The genes are TRBV7-6 and TRBJ2-3; 8 bases fit TRBD1. The CDR3 sequence is 14 residues long. The V segment lost 5 bases and the J segment 6 bases; nucleotides outside the gene matches: 7. Germline CDR1 reads SGHVS; CDR2 reads FNYEAQ. CDR3 loop: CASSLGTGPDTQYF. The CDR3, as DNA: TGTGCCAGCAGCCTTGGGACAGGCCCGGATACGCAGTATTTT.

The rearrangement uses TRBV28 and TRBJ2-7; D is possibly TRBD1 (5 bases). The CDR3 contains 14 residues. Between the trimmed V and J ends, which lost 10 bases and 3 bases, there was a span of 19 bases. Looked up from germline, CDR1 is MDHEN and CDR2 is SYDVKM. CDR3 sequence: CATTAGKVLYEQYV. The CDR3 bases are TGTGCCACCACCGCAGGGAAGGTTCTCTACGAGCAGTACGTC.

This clonotype was counted a few times. V is TRBV20-1 and J is TRBJ2-3; D gene unclear. Germline V gene data show CDR1 as DFQATT and CDR2 as SNEGSKA (reference sequence). The CDR3 is 11 amino acids. Trimming stripped 7 bases from V and 2 bases from J, with 7 bases between. The CDR3 DNA reads as TGCAGTGAGGTGTACACAGATACGCAGTATTTT. This codes for CSEVYTDTQYF.

This clonotype occurred a few times. The rearrangement links TRBV4-1 to TRBJ2-1, with TRBD2 as a possible D gene (5 bases). The germline V gene encodes CDR1 MGHRA and CDR2 YSYEKL. The CDR3 extends over 13 amino acids. V was shortened by 3 bases and J by 7 bases, with 10 bases between the two germline ends. Written as DNA, the CDR3 is TGCGCCAGCAGCCACGGGGTGGAAAATGAGCAGTTCTTC. Amino acids: CASSHGVENEQFF.

The V gene is TRBV6-6, the J gene TRBJ1-1; tentative D call: TRBD1 (6 bases). Germline lookup yields CDR1 MNHNY and CDR2 SVGAGI (reference sequence). V was clipped by 2 bases and J by 2 bases, with 9 bases between them. This CDR3 comprises 14 residues. CDR3 DNA: TGTGCCAGCAGTTACCTGACAGGTAACACTGAAGCTTTCTTT. This encodes CASSYLTGNTEAFF.

This sequence joins TRBV4-1 and TRBJ1-4, with no clear D. Germline V CDR1 and CDR2: MGHRA, YSYEKL. V was pared by 0 bases and J by 6 bases, with 14 bases between. This CDR3 is built from 16 residues. CDR3 coding DNA: TGCGCCAGCAGCCAAGACCCCGCCGGATTTGATGAAAAACTGTTTTTT. The encoded protein is CASSQDPAGFDEKLFF.

CDR3 loop: CASSSPAGAQAGANVLTF. The CDR3, as DNA: TGTGCCAGCAGTTCCCCGGCAGGCGCACAGGCTGGGGCCAACGTCCTGACTTTC. This rearrangement joins TRBV6-5 to TRBJ2-6; a weak D match, TRBD1 (5 bases). V shed 4 bases and J shed 2 bases, with 18 bases lying between them. The CDR3 totals 18 residues. Germline V gene lookup returns CDR1 MNHEY and CDR2 SVGAGI.

The CDR3 protein is CASSVTPQEALQYNEQFF. DNA for the CDR3: TGTGCCAGCAGCGTTACGCCCCAGGAAGCCCTACAGTACAATGAGCAGTTCTTC. This chain joins TRBV7-9 and TRBJ2-1, with D uncertain. There are 18 residues in the CDR3. Germline V gene data show CDR1 as SEHNR and CDR2 as FQNEAQ (reference sequence). Trimming took off 5 bases at V and 4 bases at J, with 24 bases between the two ends. Complete variable domain (other parts from reference TRBV7-9 and TRBJ2-1): DTGVSQNPRHKITKRGQNVTFRCDPISEHNRLYWYRQTLGQGPEFLTYFQNEAQLEKSRLLSDRFSAERPKGSFSTLEIQRTEQGDSAMYLCASSVTPQEALQYNEQFFGPGTRLTVL.

This clonotype was picked up a small number of times. The chain has TRBV20-1 and TRBJ2-3, with 7 bases aligning to TRBD2. Germline CDR1 reads DFQATT; CDR2 reads SNEGSKA (reference sequence). CDR3 size: 17 residues. V was clipped by 0 bases and J by 6 bases; unmatched bases: 15. In DNA, the CDR3 is TGCAGTGCTAGAGATCTTTCGGCGGGGGATACGCGCGATACGCAGTATTTT. As protein: CSARDLSAGDTRDTQYF.

There are many counts of this clonotype. The chain couples TRBV3-1 to TRBJ1-5; D not certain. Trimming removed 6 bases at V and 2 bases at J, with 11 bases between. The CDR3 extends over 14 amino acids. Germline V gene lookup returns CDR1 LGHDT and CDR2 YNNKEL (reference sequence). CDR3 sequence reads: CASSPQQGNQPQHF. For the CDR3, the DNA is TGTGCCAGCAGTCCTCAGCAGGGCAATCAGCCCCAGCATTTT.

The rearrangement joins TRBV30 to TRBJ2-1; TRBD2 agrees at 7 bases. Germline V gene sequence: CDR1 GTSNPN, CDR2 SVGIG (reference sequence). V shed 4 bases, J shed 9 bases, and the junction held 9 bases outside the gene matches. The CDR3 covers 13 residues. CDR3 nucleotides: TGTGCCTGGAATCTGGGAGGGGCAGGTGAGCAGTTCTTC. Amino acid sequence: CAWNLGGAGEQFF.

This clonotype was seen many times. The gene calls are TRBV12-3 or TRBV12-4 and TRBJ2-7; D is unresolved. Trimming took 8 bases from V and 4 from J, leaving 12 bases between them. The CDR3 covers 12 residues. The DNA for the CDR3 is TGTGCCAGCGGGTTCCCGGGTTACGAGCAGTACTTC. Its translation: CASGFPGYEQYF.

CDR3: CSARRGAGTDTQYF. The CDR3 nucleotides read TGCAGTGCCCGGCGGGGGGCAGGCACAGATACGCAGTATTTT. V is TRBV20-1 and J is TRBJ2-3; 8 bases are a match to TRBD2. Germline assignment: CDR1 DFQATT and CDR2 SNEGSKA (reference sequence). This CDR3 is built from 14 residues. The ends lost 6 bases at V and 1 base at J; junction bases unmatched: 6.

The sample holds many counts of this clonotype. The rearrangement links TRBV20-1 to TRBJ2-5, with D unclear. The germline V and J ends were trimmed by 4 bases and 4 bases, with 4 bases remaining between them. The CDR3 is 10 amino acids. Germline CDR1 reads DFQATT; CDR2 reads SNEGSKA (reference sequence). The CDR3 DNA follows: TGCAGTGCTAATAGAGAGACCCAGTACTTC. This sequence encodes CSANRETQYF.

Only a few counts were recorded for this clonotype. This chain joins TRBV28 and TRBJ2-7; TRBD1 matches at 9 bases. V dropped 6 bases and J dropped 2; count of bases not matched to a gene: 5. Germline-derived CDR1 and CDR2 are MDHEN and SYDVKM. The CDR3 loop spans 14 amino acids. The CDR3 protein is CASSPGTGTYEQYV. CDR3 nucleotide sequence: TGTGCCAGCAGCCCCGGGACAGGGACCTACGAGCAGTACGTC.

This sequence joins TRBV4-3 and TRBJ1-2, with 7 bases fitting TRBD1. Germline lookup yields CDR1 LGHNA and CDR2 YSLEER. The junction had 4 bases not matched to a gene; V was cut back by 0 bases and J by 0 bases. The CDR3 has 16 residues. CDR3: CASSQDRGTANYGYTF. CDR3 DNA: TGCGCCAGCAGCCAAGATCGGGGGACAGCTAACTATGGCTACACCTTC.

There are a few counts of this clonotype. V gene TRBV5-1 combines with J gene TRBJ2-2; 10 nucleotides agree with TRBD1. The CDR3 is 15 residues long. Germline values: CDR1 SGHRS, CDR2 YFSETQ. J was trimmed by 5 bases and V by 6 bases; bases with no gene match: 7. The CDR3 protein is CASIPGTGETGELFF. CDR3 sequence (DNA): TGCGCCAGCATCCCCGGGACAGGGGAGACCGGGGAGCTGTTTTTT.

This clonotype came up a few times. The chain has TRBV19 and TRBJ2-6; possibly TRBD2 for D (5 bases). CDR1 and CDR2 (germline): LNHDA, SQIVND (reference sequence). Trimming left V 6 bases short and J 2 bases short, with 11 bases between. This CDR3 is 15 amino acids long. The CDR3 sequence is CASRLEGAGANVLTF. CDR3 nucleotide sequence: TGTGCCAGTAGGCTAGAGGGAGCTGGGGCCAACGTCCTGACTTTC.

The chain employs TRBV12-3 or TRBV12-4 and TRBJ1-5; D unresolved. Between the trimmed V and J ends, which lost 2 bases and 5 bases, there was a span of 7 bases. The CDR3 is made up of 13 amino acids. The CDR3 reads CASSLRQDQPQHF. As DNA, the CDR3 is TGTGCCAGCAGTTTAAGGCAAGATCAGCCCCAGCATTTT.

The gene calls are TRBV7-6 and TRBJ2-1; 11 bases match TRBD1. Germline CDR1 and CDR2: SGHVS and FNYEAQ. This CDR3 comprises 14 residues. V was pared by 3 bases and J by 9 bases, with 4 bases of the junction left unmatched. In nucleotides, the CDR3 is TGTGCCAGCAGCTTGGGACAGGGGGGGCTTGAGCAGTTCTTC. The encoded protein is CASSLGQGGLEQFF.

The genes are TRBV20-1 and TRBJ2-1, with D possibly being TRBD2 (6 bases). The CDR3 is 15 amino acids. V lost 1 base to trimming and J lost 8 bases, with 18 bases between them. Germline V gene sequence: CDR1 DFQATT, CDR2 SNEGSKA (reference sequence). CDR3 in DNA: TGCAGTGCTAGAGCCCCGAGTGGGGGGACGGATGAGCAGTTCTTC. It yields the protein CSARAPSGGTDEQFF.

The gene calls are TRBV27 and TRBJ2-1; no reliable D call. The V gene lost 3 bases and the J gene lost 3 bases, with 9 bases spanning the gap. The V gene's germline CDR1 is MNHEY and CDR2 SMNVEV (reference sequence). This CDR3 is 14 amino acids long. The CDR3 is CASSFGLHYNEQFF. CDR3 bases: TGTGCCAGCAGTTTCGGCCTACACTACAATGAGCAGTTCTTC.

This clonotype was counted at least ten times. CDR3 DNA sequence: TGTGCCAGCAGCTTAGCGTGGGGAGATGGCCAGTACTTC. It yields the protein CASSLAWGDGQYF. This sequence joins TRBV7-2 and TRBJ2-5, with TRBD2 as a possible D gene (5 bases). V lost 0 bases, J lost 10 bases, and 12 bases lay in between. The germline gives CDR1 SGHTA, CDR2 FQGNSA. This CDR3 is built from 13 residues. The full variable domain, rest sourced from reference TRBV7-2 and TRBJ2-5, is GAGVSQSPSNKVTEKGKDVELRCDPISGHTALYWYRQSLGQGLEFLIYFQGNSAPDKSGLPSDRFSAERTGGSVSTLTIQRTQQEDSAVYLCASSLAWGDGQYFGPGTRLLVL.

This clonotype was seen ten or more times. The chain employs TRBV7-8 and TRBJ2-1; 11 bases match TRBD2. The ends lost 5 bases at V and 7 bases at J; junction bases unmatched: 10. The CDR3 totals 16 residues. CDR1 and CDR2 (germline): SGHVS, FQNEAQ. CDR3 residues: CASSVLAGVDRNEQFF. Written as DNA, the CDR3 is TGTGCCAGCAGCGTACTAGCGGGGGTCGACAGGAATGAGCAGTTCTTC.

This clonotype was observed at least ten times. This chain connects TRBV5-1 to TRBJ2-1; D possibly uses TRBD1 or TRBD2 (6 bases each). V was trimmed by 0 bases and J by 7 bases, leaving 11 bases between them. CDR1 is SGHRS and CDR2 is YFSETQ in the germline V gene. The CDR3 has 14 residues. DNA of the CDR3: TGCGCCAGCAGCTTGGGTGGGGGGCAGAATGAGCAGTTCTTC. This codes for CASSLGGGQNEQFF.

V and J are TRBV4-1 and TRBJ2-3, with D tentatively TRBD1 (5 bases). This CDR3 contains 12 residues. Trimming removed 5 bases at V and 6 bases at J, with 9 bases between. CDR1 is MGHRA and CDR2 is YSYEKL in the germline V gene. This CDR3 is CASSARQDTQYF. CDR3 DNA sequence: TGCGCCAGCAGCGCGAGACAGGATACGCAGTATTTT.

The chain employs TRBV20-1 and TRBJ1-2; D gene unclear. CDR1 and CDR2 (germline): DFQATT, SNEGSKA (reference sequence). V was cut by 3 bases and J by 8 bases, with 13 bases left in between. CDR3 length: 12 residues. The CDR3 DNA sequence: TGCAGTGCTAGTGCCGATGCTTACGGCTACACCTTC. It translates to CSASADAYGYTF.

The CDR3 DNA reads as TGTGCCAGCAGCCACACAAGAGGGAGGGTGAACACTGAAGCTTTCTTT. This encodes CASSHTRGRVNTEAFF. This rearrangement joins TRBV4-2 to TRBJ1-1; D uncertain. Looked up from germline, CDR1 is LGHNA and CDR2 is YNFKEQ. This CDR3 is 16 amino acids long. Deletions cut 3 bases from V and 0 bases from J, with 14 bases between.

V usage is TRBV19 and J usage is TRBJ1-1; D possibly corresponds to TRBD1 (6 bases). CDR3 length equals 15 residues. Germline CDR1 and CDR2: LNHDA and SQIVND (reference sequence). V lost 5 bases, J lost 7 bases, and 20 bases lay in between. CDR3 loop: CASSREGAGDHEAFF. In DNA, the CDR3 is TGTGCCAGTAGTCGGGAAGGGGCAGGGGACCATGAAGCTTTCTTT.

The chain has TRBV5-1 and TRBJ2-1; TRBD2 agrees at 13 bases. This CDR3 region has 15 residues. Looked up from germline, CDR1 is SGHRS and CDR2 is YFSETQ. V was pared by 5 bases and J by 6 bases, with 5 bases of the junction left unmatched. The CDR3 DNA is TGCGCCAGCAGACCACTAGCGGGGGGGCTCAATGAGCAGTTCTTC. It is translated as CASRPLAGGLNEQFF. The full variable domain, in which reference TRBV5-1 and TRBJ2-1 provide the parts outside the CDR3, is KAGVTQTPRYLIKTRGQQVTLSCSPISGHRSVSWYQQTPGQGLQFLFEYFSETQRNKGNFPGRFSGRQFSNSRSEMNVSTLELGDSALYLCASRPLAGGLNEQFFGPGTRLTVL.

This clonotype came up a few times. The chain combines TRBV9 with TRBJ1-2; 8 bases align to TRBD1. This CDR3 region has 13 residues. CDR1 and CDR2 (germline): SGDLS, YYNGEE. The V gene end was trimmed by 3 bases and the J gene end by 6 bases; junction bases not matched to a gene: 4. The CDR3 reads CASSAGQGDGYTF. In DNA, the CDR3 is TGTGCCAGCAGCGCTGGACAGGGCGATGGCTACACCTTC.